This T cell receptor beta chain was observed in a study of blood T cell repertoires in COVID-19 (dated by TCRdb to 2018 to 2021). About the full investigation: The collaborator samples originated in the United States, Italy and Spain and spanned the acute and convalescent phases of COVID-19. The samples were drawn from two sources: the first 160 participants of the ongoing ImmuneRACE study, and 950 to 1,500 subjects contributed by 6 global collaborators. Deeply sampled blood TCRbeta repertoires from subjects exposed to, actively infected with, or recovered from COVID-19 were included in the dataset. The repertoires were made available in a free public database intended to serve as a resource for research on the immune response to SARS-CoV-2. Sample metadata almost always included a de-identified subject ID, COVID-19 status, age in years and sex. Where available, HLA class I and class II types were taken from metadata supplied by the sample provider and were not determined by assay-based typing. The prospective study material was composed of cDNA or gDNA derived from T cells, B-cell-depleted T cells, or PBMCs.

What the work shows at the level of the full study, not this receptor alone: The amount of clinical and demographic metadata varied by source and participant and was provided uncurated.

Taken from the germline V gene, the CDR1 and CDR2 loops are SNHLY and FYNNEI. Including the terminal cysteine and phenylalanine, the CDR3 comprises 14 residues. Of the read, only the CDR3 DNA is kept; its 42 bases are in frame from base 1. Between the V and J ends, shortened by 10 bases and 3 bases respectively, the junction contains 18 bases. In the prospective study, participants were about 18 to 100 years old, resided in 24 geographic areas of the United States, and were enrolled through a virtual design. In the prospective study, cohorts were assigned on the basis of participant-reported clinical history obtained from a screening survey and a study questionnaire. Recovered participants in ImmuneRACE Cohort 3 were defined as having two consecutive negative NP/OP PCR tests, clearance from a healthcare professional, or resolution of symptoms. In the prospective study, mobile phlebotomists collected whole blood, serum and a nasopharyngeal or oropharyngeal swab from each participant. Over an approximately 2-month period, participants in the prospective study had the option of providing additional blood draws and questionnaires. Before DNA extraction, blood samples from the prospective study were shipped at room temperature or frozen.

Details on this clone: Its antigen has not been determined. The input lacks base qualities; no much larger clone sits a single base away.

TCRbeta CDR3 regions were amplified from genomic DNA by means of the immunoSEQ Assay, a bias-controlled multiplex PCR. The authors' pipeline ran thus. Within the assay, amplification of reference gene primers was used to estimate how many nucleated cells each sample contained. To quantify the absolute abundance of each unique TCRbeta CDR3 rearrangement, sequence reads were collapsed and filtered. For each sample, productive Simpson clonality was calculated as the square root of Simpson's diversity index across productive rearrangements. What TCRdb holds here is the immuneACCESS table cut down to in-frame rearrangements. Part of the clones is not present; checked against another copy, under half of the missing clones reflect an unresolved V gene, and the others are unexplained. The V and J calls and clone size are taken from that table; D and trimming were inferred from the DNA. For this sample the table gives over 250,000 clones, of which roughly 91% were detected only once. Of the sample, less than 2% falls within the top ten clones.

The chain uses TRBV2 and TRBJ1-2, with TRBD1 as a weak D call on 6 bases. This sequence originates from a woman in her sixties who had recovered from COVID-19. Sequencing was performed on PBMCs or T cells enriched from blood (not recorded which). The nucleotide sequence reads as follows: TGTGCCACCACCGGGGGGGGGCCCGACTATGGCTACACCTTC. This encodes CATTGGGPDYGYTF.